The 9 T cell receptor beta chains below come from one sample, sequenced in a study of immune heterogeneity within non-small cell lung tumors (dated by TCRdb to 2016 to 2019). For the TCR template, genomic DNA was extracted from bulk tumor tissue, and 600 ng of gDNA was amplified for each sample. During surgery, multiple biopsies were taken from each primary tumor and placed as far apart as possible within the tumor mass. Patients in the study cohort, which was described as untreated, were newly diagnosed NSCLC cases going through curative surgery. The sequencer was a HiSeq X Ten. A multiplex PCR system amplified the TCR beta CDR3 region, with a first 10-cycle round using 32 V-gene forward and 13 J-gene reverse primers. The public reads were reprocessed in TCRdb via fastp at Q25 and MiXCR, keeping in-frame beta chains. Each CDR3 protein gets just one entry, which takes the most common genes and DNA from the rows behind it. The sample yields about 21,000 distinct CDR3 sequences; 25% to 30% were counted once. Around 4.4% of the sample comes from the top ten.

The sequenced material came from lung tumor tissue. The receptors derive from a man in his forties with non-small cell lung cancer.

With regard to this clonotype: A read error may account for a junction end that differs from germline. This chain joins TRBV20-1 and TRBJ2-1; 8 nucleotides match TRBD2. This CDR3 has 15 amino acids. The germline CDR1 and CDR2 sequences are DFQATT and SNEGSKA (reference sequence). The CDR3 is CSSRRNSGANNEQFF. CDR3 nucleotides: TGCAGTTCTAGACGTAATAGCGGGGCCAACAATGAGCAGTTCTTC.

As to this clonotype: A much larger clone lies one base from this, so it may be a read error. DNA of the CDR3: TGCAGCGTCTGGGGATGGCGGGCGGACAATGAGCAGCTCTTC. Translating it yields CSVWGWRADNEQLF. This chain joins TRBV29-1 and TRBJ2-1; possibly TRBD1 or TRBD2 for D (5 bases each). This CDR3 region has 14 residues. Germline V gene data show CDR1 as SQVTM and CDR2 as ANQGSEA.

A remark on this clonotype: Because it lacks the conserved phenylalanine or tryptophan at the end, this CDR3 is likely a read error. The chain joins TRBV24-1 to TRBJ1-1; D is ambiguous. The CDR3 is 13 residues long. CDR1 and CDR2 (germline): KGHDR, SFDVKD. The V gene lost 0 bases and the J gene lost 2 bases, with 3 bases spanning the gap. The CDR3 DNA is TGTGCCACCAGTGATTTGTTTAACACTGAAGCTTTCCTT. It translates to CATSDLFNTEAFL.

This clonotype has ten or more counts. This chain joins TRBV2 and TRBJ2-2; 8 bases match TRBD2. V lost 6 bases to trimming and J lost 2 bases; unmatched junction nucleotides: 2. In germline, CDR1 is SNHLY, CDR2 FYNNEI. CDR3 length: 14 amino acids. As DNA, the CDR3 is TGTGCCAGCAGGGGACTAGTTAACACCGGGGAGCTGTTTTTT. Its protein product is CASRGLVNTGELFF.

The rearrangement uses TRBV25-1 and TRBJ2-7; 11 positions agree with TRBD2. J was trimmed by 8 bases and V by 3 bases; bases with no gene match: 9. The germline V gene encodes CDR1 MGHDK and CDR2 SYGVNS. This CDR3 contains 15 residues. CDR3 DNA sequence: TGTGCCAGCAGTGAGGCACTAGCGGGAGTTTACAAGCAGTACTTC. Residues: CASSEALAGVYKQYF.

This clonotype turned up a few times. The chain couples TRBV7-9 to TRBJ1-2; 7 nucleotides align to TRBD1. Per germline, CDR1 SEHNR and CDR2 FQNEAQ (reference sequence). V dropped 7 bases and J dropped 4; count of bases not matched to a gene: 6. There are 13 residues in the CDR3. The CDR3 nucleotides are TGTGCCAGCACGGGACAGATCATCTATGGCTACACCTTC. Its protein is CASTGQIIYGYTF.

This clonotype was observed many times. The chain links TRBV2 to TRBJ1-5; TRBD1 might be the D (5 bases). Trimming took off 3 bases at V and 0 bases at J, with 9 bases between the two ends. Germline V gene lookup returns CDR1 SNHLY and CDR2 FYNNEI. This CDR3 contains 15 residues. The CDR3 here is CASSDFGTSNQPQHF. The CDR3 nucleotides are TGTGCCAGCAGTGATTTCGGGACTAGCAATCAGCCCCAGCATTTT.

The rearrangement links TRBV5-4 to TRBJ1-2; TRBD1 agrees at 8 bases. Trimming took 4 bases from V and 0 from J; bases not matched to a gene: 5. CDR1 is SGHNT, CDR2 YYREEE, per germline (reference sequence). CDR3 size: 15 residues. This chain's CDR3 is CASSPEQGANYGYTF. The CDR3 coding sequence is TGTGCCAGCAGCCCTGAACAGGGGGCTAACTATGGCTACACCTTC.

The CDR3 sequence is CASSPPPGGYTF. The CDR3 nucleotides are TGTGCCAGCAGCCCCCCCCCAGGTGGCTACACCTTC. The rearrangement uses TRBV7-9 and TRBJ1-2; D not resolved. Germline V lookup: CDR1 SEHNR, CDR2 FQNEAQ (reference sequence). Trimming cost V 5 bases and J 7 bases, with 11 bases left between them. This CDR3 contains 12 residues.